Listed here is a single TCR beta chain. What it recognizes is unknown. There are 15 residues in the CDR3. Per the germline V gene, CDR1 is SNHLY and CDR2 is FYNNEI. Trimming removed 3 bases at V and 3 bases at J, with 14 bases between. The source of the sample is a study of OX40 agonist ivuxolimab in advanced cancers. Points from the study as a whole: No determination was made of the antigen specificity of the expanded peripheral T cells.

Some clones are missing from TCRdb's copy, which holds only in-frame ones; the method was immunoSEQ multiplex PCR. The table has around 100,000 clones, around 89% seen once; the top ten hold around 0.16%. This TCR came from an adult with an advanced solid tumor such as melanoma, head and neck, liver or kidney cancer. This sequence joins TRBV2 and TRBJ2-5, with TRBD2 as a possible D gene (6 bases). This specimen consisted of CD4+ or CD8+ T cells sorted from blood, obtained in a trial of the OX40 agonist ivuxolimab. CDR3 coding DNA: TGTGCCAGCAGTGAGACCTTTGGCGGGAAAGAGACCCAGTACTTC. It encodes CASSETFGGKETQYF.